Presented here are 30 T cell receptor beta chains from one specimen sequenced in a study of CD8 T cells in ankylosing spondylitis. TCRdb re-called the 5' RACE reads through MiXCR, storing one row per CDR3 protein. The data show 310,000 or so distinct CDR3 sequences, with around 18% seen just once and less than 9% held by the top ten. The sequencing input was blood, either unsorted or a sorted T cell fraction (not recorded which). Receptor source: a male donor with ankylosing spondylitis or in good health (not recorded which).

CDR3 loop: CSARVNRGVNTEAFF. The CDR3 nucleotides read TGCAGTGCTAGAGTTAACAGGGGAGTGAACACTGAAGCTTTCTTT. The chain uses TRBV20-1 and TRBJ1-1; 7 bases agree with TRBD1. Germline lookup yields CDR1 DFQATT and CDR2 SNEGSKA (reference sequence). This CDR3 is 15 amino acids long. The junction had 5 bases not matched to a gene; V was cut back by 1 base and J by 0 bases.

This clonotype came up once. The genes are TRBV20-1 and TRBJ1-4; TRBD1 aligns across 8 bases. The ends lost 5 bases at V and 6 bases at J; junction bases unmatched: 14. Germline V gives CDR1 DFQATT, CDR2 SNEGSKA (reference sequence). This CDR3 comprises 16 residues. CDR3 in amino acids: CSAYDPRQGRDEKLFF. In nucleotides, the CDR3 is TGCAGTGCTTACGATCCGAGACAGGGGAGGGATGAAAAACTGTTTTTT.

The CDR3 nucleotides read TGTGCCAGCAGCTCCGTCCGGACCGGGGAAGATACGCAGTATTTT. It translates to CASSSVRTGEDTQYF. This chain links TRBV11-2 with TRBJ2-3; D perhaps matches TRBD2 (5 bases). Trimming left V 4 bases short and J 5 bases short, with 16 bases between. The CDR3 spans 15 residues. Germline values: CDR1 SGHAT, CDR2 FQNNGV.

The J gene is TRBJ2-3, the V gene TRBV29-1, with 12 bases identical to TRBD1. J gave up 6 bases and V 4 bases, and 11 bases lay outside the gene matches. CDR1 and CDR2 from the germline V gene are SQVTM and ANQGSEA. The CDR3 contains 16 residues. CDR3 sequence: CSVADGDRGRRDTQYF. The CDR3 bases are TGCAGCGTTGCCGATGGGGACAGGGGGCGCAGGGATACGCAGTATTTT.

The CDR3 region has the DNA TGTGCCAGCAGCCTGGGACAGCCCAGCTCCTACGAGCAGTACGTC. Protein: CASSLGQPSSYEQYV. The chain employs TRBV12-3 or TRBV12-4 and TRBJ2-7, with 7 bases identical to TRBD1. With 6 bases clipped from V and 0 bases from J, the junction kept 8 bases outside the gene matches. The CDR3 sequence is 15 residues long.

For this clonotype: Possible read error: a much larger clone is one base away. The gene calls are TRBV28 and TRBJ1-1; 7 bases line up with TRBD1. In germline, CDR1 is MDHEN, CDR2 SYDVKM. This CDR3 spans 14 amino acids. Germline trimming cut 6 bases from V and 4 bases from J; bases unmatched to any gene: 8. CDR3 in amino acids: CASSLGQRSTEAFF. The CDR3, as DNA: TGTGCCAGCAGCCTGGGACAGAGGAGCACTGAAGCTTTCTTT.

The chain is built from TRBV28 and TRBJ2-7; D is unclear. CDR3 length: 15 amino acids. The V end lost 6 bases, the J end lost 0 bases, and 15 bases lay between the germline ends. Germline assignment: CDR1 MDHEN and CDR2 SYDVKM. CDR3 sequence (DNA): TGTGCCAGCAGGCCCGCTAGTAGGAGCTCCTACGAGCAGTACGTC. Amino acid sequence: CASRPASRSSYEQYV.

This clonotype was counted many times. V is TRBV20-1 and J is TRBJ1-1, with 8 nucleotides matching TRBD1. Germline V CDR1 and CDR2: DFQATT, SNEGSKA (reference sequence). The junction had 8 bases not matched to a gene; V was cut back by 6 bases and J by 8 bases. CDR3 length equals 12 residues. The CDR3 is CSARTGPWEAFF. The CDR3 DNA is TGCAGTGCCAGGACAGGGCCCTGGGAAGCTTTCTTT.

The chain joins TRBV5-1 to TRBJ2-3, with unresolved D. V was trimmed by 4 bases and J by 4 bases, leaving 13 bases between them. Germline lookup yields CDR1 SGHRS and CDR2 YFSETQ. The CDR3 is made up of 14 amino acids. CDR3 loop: CASSMSRGPDTQYF. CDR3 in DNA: TGCGCCAGCAGCATGAGTCGAGGCCCAGATACGCAGTATTTT.

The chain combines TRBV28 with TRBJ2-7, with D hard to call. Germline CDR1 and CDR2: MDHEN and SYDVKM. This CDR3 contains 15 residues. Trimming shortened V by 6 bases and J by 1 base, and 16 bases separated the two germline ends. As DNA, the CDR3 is TGTGCCAGCAGCCGAGGTCCCCCTCTGTCCTACGAGCAGTACGTC. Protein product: CASSRGPPLSYEQYV.

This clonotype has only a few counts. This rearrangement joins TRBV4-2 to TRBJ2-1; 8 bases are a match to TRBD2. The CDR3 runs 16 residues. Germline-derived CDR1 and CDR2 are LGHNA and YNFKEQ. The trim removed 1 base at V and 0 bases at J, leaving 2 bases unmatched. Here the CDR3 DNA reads TGTGCCAGCAGCCAAGGCGGGACTAGCTCCTACAATGAGCAGTTCTTC. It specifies CASSQGGTSSYNEQFF.

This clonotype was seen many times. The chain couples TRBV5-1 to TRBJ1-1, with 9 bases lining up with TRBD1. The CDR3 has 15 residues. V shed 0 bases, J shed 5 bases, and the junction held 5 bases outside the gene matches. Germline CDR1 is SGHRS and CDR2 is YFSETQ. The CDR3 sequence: CASSLGDREGTEAFF. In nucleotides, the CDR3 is TGCGCCAGCAGCTTGGGGGACAGGGAGGGGACTGAAGCTTTCTTT.

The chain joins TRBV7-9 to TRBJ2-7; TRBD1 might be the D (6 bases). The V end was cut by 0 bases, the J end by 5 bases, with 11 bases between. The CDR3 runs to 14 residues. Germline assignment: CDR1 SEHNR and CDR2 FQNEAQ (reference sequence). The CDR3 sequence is CASSLARGFNEQYV. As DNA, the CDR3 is TGTGCCAGCAGCTTAGCGAGGGGGTTCAACGAGCAGTACGTC.

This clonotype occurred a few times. CDR3 nucleotides: TGTGCCAGCAGACCTCCAACTAGCGGGAGTATCAATGAGCAGTTCTTC. Translation: CASRPPTSGSINEQFF. The chain carries TRBV11-2 and TRBJ2-1, with 11 bases that match TRBD2. Germline V gives CDR1 SGHAT, CDR2 FQNNGV. The trim removed 6 bases at V and 6 bases at J, leaving 10 bases unmatched. This CDR3 has 16 residues.

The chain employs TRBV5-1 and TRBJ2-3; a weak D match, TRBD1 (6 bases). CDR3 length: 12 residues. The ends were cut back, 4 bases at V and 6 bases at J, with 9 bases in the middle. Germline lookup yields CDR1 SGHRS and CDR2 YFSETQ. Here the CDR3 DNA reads TGCGCCAGCAGCCCAGACAGGGATACGCAGTATTTT. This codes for CASSPDRDTQYF.

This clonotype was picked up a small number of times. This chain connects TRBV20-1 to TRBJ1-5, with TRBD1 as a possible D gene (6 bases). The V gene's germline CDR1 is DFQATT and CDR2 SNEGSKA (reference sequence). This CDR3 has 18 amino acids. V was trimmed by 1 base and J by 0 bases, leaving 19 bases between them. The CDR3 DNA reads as TGCAGTGCTAGAGTGGCAGGGGATCCCTTCTATAGCAATCAGCCCCAGCATTTT. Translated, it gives CSARVAGDPFYSNQPQHF.

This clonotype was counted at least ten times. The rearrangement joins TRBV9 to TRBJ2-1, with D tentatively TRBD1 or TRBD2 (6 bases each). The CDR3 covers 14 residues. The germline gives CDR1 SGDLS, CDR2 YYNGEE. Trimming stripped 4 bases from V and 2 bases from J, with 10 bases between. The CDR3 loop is CASSPRGPYNEQFF. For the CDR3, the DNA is TGTGCCAGCAGCCCCCGGGGGCCCTACAATGAGCAGTTCTTC.

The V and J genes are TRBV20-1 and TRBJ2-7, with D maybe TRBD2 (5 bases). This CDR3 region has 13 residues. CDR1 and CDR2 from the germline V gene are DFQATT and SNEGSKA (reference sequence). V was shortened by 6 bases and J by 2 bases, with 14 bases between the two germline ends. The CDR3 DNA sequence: TGCAGTGCGAACACCGGACTCGCCTACGAGCAGTACGTC. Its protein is CSANTGLAYEQYV.

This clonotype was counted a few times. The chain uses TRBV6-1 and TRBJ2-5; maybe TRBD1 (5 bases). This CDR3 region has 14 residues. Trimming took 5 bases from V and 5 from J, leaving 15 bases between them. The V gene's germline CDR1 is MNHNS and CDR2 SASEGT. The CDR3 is CASSRTPGSETQYF. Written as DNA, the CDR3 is TGTGCCAGCAGTAGAACCCCAGGGTCGGAGACCCAGTACTTC.

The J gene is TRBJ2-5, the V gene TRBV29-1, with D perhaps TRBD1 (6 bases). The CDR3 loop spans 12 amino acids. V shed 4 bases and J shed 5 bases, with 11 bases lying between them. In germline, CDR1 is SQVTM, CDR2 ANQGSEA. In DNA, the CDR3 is TGCAGCGTTGTGGGCCAGGGGGAGACCCAGTACTTC. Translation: CSVVGQGETQYF.

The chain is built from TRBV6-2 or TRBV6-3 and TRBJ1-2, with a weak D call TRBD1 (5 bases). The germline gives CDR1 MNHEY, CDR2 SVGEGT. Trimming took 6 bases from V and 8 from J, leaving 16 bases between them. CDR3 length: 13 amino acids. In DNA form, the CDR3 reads TGTGCCAGCAGCCCAGGGACCGTCTGGGGCTACACCTTC. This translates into CASSPGTVWGYTF.

Here the CDR3 DNA reads TGTGCCAGCAGCTTAGGAGGGCAGGCTCAGCCCCAGCATTTT. Translated: CASSLGGQAQPQHF. The chain employs TRBV7-8 and TRBJ1-5; no definite D call. With 1 base removed from V and 6 bases from J, the gap between germline ends came to 10 bases. Germline CDR1 is SGHVS and CDR2 is FQNEAQ. This CDR3 has 14 residues.

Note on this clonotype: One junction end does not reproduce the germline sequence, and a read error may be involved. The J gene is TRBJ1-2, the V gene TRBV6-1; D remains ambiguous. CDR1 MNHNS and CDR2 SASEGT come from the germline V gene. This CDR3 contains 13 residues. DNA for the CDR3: TGTGCCAGCAGTGAAACTTTTTCGGGAGGGCCTCTCTTC. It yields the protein CASSETFSGGPLF.

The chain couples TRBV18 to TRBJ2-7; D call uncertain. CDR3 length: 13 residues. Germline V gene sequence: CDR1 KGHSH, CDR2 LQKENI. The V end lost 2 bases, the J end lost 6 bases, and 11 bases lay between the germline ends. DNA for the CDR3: TGTGCCAGCTCACCAGTATCGTTTGGCGAGCAGTACGTC. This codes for CASSPVSFGEQYV.

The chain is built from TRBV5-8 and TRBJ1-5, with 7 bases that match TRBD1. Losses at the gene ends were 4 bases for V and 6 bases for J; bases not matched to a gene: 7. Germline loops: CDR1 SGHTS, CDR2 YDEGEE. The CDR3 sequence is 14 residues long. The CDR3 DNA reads TGTGCCAGCAGCCTGAGACAGGGATCTCAGCCCCAGCATTTT. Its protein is CASSLRQGSQPQHF.

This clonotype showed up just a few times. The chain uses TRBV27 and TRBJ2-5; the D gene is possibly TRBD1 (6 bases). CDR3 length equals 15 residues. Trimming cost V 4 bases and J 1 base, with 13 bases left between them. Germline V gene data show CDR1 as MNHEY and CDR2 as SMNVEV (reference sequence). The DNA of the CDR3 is TGTGCCAGCAGTTGGGACACACCGTCCCAAGAGACCCAGTACTTC. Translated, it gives CASSWDTPSQETQYF.

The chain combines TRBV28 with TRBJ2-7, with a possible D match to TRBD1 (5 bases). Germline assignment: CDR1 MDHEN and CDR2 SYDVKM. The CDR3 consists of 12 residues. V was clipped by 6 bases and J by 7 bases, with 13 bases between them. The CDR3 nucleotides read TGTGCCAGCAGCGCCCCTGCAGGGGAGCAGTACGTC. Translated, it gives CASSAPAGEQYV.

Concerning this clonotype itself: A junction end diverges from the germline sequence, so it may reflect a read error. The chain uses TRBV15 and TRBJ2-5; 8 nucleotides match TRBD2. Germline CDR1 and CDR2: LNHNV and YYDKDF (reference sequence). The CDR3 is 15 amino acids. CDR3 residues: CAASRDRGGQETQYF. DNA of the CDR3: TGTGCCGCCAGCAGAGATCGGGGGGGACAAGAGACCCAGTACTTC.

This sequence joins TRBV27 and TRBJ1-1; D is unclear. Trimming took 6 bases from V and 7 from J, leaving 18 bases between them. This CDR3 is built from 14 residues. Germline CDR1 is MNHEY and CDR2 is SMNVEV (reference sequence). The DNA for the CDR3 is TGTGCCAGCAGCAGTTTGTATAGTGACGGTGAAGCTTTCTTT. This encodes CASSSLYSDGEAFF.

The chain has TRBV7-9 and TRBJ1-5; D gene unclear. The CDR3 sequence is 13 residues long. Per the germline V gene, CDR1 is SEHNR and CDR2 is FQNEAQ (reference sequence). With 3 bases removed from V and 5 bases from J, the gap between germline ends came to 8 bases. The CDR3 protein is CASSLQQDQPQHF. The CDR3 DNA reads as TGTGCCAGCAGCTTGCAACAAGATCAGCCCCAGCATTTT.